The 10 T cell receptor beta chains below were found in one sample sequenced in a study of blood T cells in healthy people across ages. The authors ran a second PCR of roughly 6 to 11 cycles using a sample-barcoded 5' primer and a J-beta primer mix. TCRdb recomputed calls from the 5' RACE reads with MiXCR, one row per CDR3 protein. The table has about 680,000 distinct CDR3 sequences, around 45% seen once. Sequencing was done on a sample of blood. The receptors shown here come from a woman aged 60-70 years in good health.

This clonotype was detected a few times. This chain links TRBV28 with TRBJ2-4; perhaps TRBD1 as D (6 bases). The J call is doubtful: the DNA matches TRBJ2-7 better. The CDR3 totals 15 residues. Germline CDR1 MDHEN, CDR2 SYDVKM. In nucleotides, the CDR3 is TGTGCCAGCAGTTTATCTAGAGGGGGCTCCTACGAGCAGTACTTC. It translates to CASSLSRGGSYEQYF.

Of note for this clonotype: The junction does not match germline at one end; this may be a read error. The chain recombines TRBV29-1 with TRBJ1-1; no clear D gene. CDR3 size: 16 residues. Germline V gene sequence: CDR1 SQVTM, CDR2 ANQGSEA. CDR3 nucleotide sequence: TGCAGCGTTTTGCACAGAGAGGGAGCAGTATGGACTGCAGCTTTCTTT. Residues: CSVLHREGAVWTAAFF.

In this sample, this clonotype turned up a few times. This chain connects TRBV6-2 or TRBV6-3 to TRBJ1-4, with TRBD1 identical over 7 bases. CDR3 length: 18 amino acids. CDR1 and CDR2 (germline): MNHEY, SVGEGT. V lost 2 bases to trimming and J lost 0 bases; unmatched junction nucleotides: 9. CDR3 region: CASSYLLQGTATNEKLFF. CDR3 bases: TGTGCCAGCAGTTACCTACTACAGGGGACTGCAACTAATGAAAAACTGTTTTTT.

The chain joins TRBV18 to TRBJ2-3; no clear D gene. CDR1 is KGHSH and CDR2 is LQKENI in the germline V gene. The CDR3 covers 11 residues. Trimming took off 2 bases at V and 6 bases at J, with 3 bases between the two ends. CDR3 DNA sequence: TGTGCCAGCTCACCATTGGATACGCAGTATTTT. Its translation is CASSPLDTQYF.

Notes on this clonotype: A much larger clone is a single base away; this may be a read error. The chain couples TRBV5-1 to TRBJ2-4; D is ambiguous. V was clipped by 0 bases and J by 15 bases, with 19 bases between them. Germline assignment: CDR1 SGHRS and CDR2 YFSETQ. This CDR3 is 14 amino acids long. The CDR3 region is CASSLGSYQETRYF. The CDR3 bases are TGCGCCAGCAGCTTGGGAAGCTACCAAGAGACCCGGTACTTC.

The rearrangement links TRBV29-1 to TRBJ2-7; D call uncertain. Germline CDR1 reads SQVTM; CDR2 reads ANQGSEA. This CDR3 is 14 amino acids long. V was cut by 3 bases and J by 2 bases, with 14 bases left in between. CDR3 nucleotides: TGCAGCGTTGAGTCAGGTGGGCTCCCCTACGAGCAGTACTTC. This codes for CSVESGGLPYEQYF.

CDR3 DNA: TGTGCCAGCAGTTTTTCCGGGAATTACAATCAGCCCCAGCATTTT. Translating it yields CASSFSGNYNQPQHF. The chain uses TRBV12-3 or TRBV12-4 and TRBJ1-5, with unresolved D. The ends were cut back, 3 bases at V and 3 bases at J, with 12 bases in the middle. The CDR3 contains 15 residues.

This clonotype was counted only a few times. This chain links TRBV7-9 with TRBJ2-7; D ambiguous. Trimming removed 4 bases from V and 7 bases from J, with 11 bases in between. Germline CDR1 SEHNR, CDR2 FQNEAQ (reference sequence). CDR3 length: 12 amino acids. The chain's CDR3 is CASSSMDREQYF. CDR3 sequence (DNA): TGTGCCAGCAGCTCGATGGATCGGGAGCAGTACTTC.

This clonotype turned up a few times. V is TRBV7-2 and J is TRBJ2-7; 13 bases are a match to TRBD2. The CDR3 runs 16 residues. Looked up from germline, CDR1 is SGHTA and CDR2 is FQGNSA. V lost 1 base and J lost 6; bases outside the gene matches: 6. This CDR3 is CASSLGWTSGSSEQYF. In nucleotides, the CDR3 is TGTGCCAGCAGCTTAGGATGGACTAGCGGGAGCTCCGAGCAGTACTTC.

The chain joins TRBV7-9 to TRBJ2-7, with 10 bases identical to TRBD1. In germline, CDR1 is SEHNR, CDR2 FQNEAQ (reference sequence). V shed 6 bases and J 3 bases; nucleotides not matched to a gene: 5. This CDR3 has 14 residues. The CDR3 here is CASSRDRGIYEQYF. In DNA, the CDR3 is TGTGCCAGCAGTCGGGACAGGGGAATCTACGAGCAGTACTTC.